This T cell receptor beta chain was obtained from a study of T-cell memory formation after mild COVID-19. V was pared by 6 bases and J by 8 bases, with 8 bases between. The CDR3 extends over 11 amino acids. MiXCR, run by TCRdb on the 5' RACE reads, gives a single entry per CDR3 protein. The sample records about 400,000 distinct CDR3 sequences, about a sixth being singletons. The receptor was isolated from a man younger than 35 who had mild COVID-19 (a few samples of this study predate the infection). Cell type and time point are not known. The sequencing sample was made of PBMCs or a T cell subset sorted from them (not recorded which). The chain uses TRBV12-3 or TRBV12-4 and TRBJ2-1; no reliable D call. The CDR3 reads CASSPFHEQFF. Here the CDR3 DNA reads TGTGCCAGCAGCCCTTTCCATGAGCAGTTCTTC.